This T cell receptor beta chain was identified during a study of blood T cell repertoires in COVID-19. Study details: PBMCs, B-cell-depleted T cells, or T cells provided the cDNA or gDNA that made up the material.

The data were produced by immunoSEQ multiplex PCR, yet TCRdb's version contains in-frame clones alone and is incomplete. Of about 480,000 clones listed, over 75% are singletons. Donors were grouped by their self-reported clinical history. The CDR3 runs 17 residues. Per germline, CDR1 LNHNV and CDR2 YYDKDF (reference sequence). The V segment lost 1 base and the J segment 1 base; nucleotides outside the gene matches: 8. The chain recombines TRBV15 with TRBJ2-3; 7 bases fit TRBD2. The sequenced sample consisted of PBMCs or T cells enriched from blood (not recorded which). The receptor was isolated from a woman in her forties who had recovered from COVID-19. In nucleotides, the CDR3 is TGTGCCACCAGCAGAGGACAAGCGGGAAATGGCACAGATACGCAGTATTTT. Protein product: CATSRGQAGNGTDTQYF.